This T cell receptor beta chain was profiled in a study of T cells in Graves' hyperthyroidism and ophthalmopathy. Study outcomes and limitations: Model predictions of ophthalmopathy came a median approximately 6.2 months before onset. Blood also held most thyroid clonotypes expanded beyond 0.001.

Regions amplified from RNA transcripts were the TCR beta CDR3 regions. When the TCR CDR3 underwent first-round RT-PCR, the HTBI primer set was used. TCRdb fed the multiplex PCR reads into MiXCR, producing one record per CDR3 protein. The table shows over 500,000 distinct CDR3 sequences, with roughly 45% occurring only once. About this clonotype itself: What it recognizes is unknown.

The CDR3 spans 12 residues. Germline V CDR1 and CDR2: DFQATT, SNEGSKA (reference sequence). V dropped 5 bases and J dropped 5; count of bases not matched to a gene: 4. Exclusion of a patient resulted from uncontrolled infection, other autoimmune disease, pregnancy or lactation. This clonotype was sampled from an adult woman with Graves' disease, either hyperthyroidism or ophthalmopathy (not recorded which). Sequenced: peripheral blood or thyroid tissue (not recorded which). The chain uses TRBV20-1 and TRBJ2-5; 8 bases are shared with TRBD1. CDR3: CSARQGLETQYF. The CDR3 region has the DNA TGCAGTGCTCGACAGGGGTTGGAGACCCAGTACTTC.